These 32 T cell receptor beta chains came from one sample sequenced in a study of CD8+CD57+ T cells in acquired aplastic anemia. TCR beta VDJ and CDR3 were profiled, and genomic DNA was the template. TCRdb re-called the reads with MiXCR, one entry per CDR3 protein. The sample comprises tens of thousands of distinct CDR3 sequences, under 65% of which are singletons, and approximately 8.6% rests with the top ten. Material for sequencing was sorted CD4+, CD8+, or CD8+CD57+ T cells (not recorded which) from PBMCs. The receptors originated from a human donor in good health, serving as a control.

J is TRBJ2-2 and V is TRBV19; 8 nucleotides line up with TRBD2. CDR3 length: 15 amino acids. After removal of 4 bases from V and 3 bases from J, the junction contained 4 bases not matched to a gene. Germline CDR1 is LNHDA and CDR2 is SQIVND (reference sequence). CDR3 protein: CASSTQRGHTGELFF. The CDR3 DNA reads TGTGCCAGTAGTACACAGCGGGGGCACACCGGGGAGCTGTTTTTT. Variable domain in full (rest from reference TRBV19 and TRBJ2-2): DGGITQSPKYLFRKEGQNVTLSCEQNLNHDAMYWYRQDPGQGLRLIYYSQIVNDFQKGDIAEGYSVSREKKESFPLTVTSAQKNPTAFYLCASSTQRGHTGELFFGEGSRLTVL.

The chain joins TRBV10-3 to TRBJ2-1, with 12 bases that match TRBD2. Germline CDR1 ENHRY, CDR2 SYGVKD. The CDR3 sequence is 14 residues long. Trimming took 5 bases from V and 7 from J; bases not matched to a gene: 3. CDR3 in amino acids: CAISQTSGGNEQFF. The DNA of the CDR3 is TGTGCCATCAGTCAGACTAGCGGGGGTAATGAGCAGTTCTTC.

The chain has TRBV19 and TRBJ1-5, with TRBD1 identical over 10 bases. CDR3 size: 14 residues. Germline CDR1 LNHDA, CDR2 SQIVND (reference sequence). With 3 bases clipped from V and 7 bases from J, the junction kept 3 bases outside the gene matches. CDR3 sequence (DNA): TGTGCCAGTAGTATTGGGACAGGGGACCAGCCCCAGCATTTT. This translates into CASSIGTGDQPQHF.

The rearrangement joins TRBV7-3 to TRBJ2-7; D possibly corresponds to TRBD1 (5 bases). There are 13 residues in the CDR3. The V and J ends lost 5 bases and 7 bases respectively, with 15 bases between them. Germline V gene sequence: CDR1 SGHTA, CDR2 FQGTGA. CDR3 in DNA: TGTGCCAGCAGCCAGGGCGGCCATCGGGAGCAGTACTTC. Protein sequence: CASSQGGHREQYF.

As for this clonotype: This may come from a read error, since a much larger clone is one base off. The gene calls are TRBV15 and TRBJ2-7; the match to TRBD1 covers 7 bases. The V gene end was trimmed by 6 bases and the J gene end by 4 bases; junction bases not matched to a gene: 6. The CDR3 runs to 13 residues. The germline V gene has CDR1 LNHNV and CDR2 YYDKDF (reference sequence). CDR3 sequence: CATRRQGEYEQYF. CDR3 DNA sequence: TGTGCCACCAGAAGACAGGGCGAGTACGAGCAGTACTTC.

The V call is TRBV19, the J call TRBJ1-3; D possibly corresponds to TRBD1 (6 bases). Germline V gives CDR1 LNHDA, CDR2 SQIVND (reference sequence). The CDR3 is 13 amino acids. Trimming removed 6 bases from V and 4 bases from J, with 10 bases in between. CDR3 DNA: TGTGCCAGTAGACTAGGGGGAGGAAACACCATATATTTT. Protein product: CASRLGGGNTIYF.

This clonotype was seen many times. The gene calls are TRBV6-1 and TRBJ2-2, with 10 bases identical to TRBD2. The J segment lost 3 bases and the V segment lost 4 bases, leaving 2 bases of the junction unmatched. The length of the CDR3 is 15 residues. CDR1 MNHNS and CDR2 SASEGT come from the germline V gene. The DNA for the CDR3 is TGTGCCAGCAGTGGGCTAGCGGGGGACACCGGGGAGCTGTTTTTT. It specifies CASSGLAGDTGELFF.

This clonotype was counted many times. J is TRBJ2-1 and V is TRBV6-1; D may be TRBD2 (6 bases). V lost 5 bases, J lost 9 bases, and 11 bases lay in between. The CDR3 contains 12 residues. CDR1 and CDR2 (germline): MNHNS, SASEGT. The CDR3 loop reads CASSNGGGEQFF. CDR3 in DNA: TGTGCCAGCAGTAACGGGGGTGGTGAGCAGTTCTTC.

As regards this clonotype: The conserved final phenylalanine or tryptophan is absent from the CDR3, which likely points to a read error. The chain couples TRBV19 to TRBJ2-1, with D possibly matching TRBD2 (5 bases). This CDR3 contains 15 residues. Trimming took off 6 bases at V and 6 bases at J, with 18 bases between the two ends. Germline V gene lookup returns CDR1 LNHDA and CDR2 SQIVND (reference sequence). CDR3 DNA sequence: TGTGCCAGTAGGACTGGCGGGTTGTCGGTCAATGAGCAGTTCCTC. It codes for CASRTGGLSVNEQFL.

The J gene is TRBJ1-1, the V gene TRBV15; no reliable D call. This CDR3 spans 15 amino acids. V was trimmed by 0 bases and J by 0 bases, leaving 8 bases between them. Germline assignment: CDR1 LNHNV and CDR2 YYDKDF (reference sequence). CDR3 DNA: TGTGCCACCAGCAGAGAACGGGTACTGAACACTGAAGCTTTCTTT. Amino acid sequence: CATSRERVLNTEAFF.

The rearrangement links TRBV4-2 to TRBJ2-3; 10 positions agree with TRBD2. The CDR3 has 17 amino acids. Germline lookup yields CDR1 LGHNA and CDR2 YNFKEQ. V gave up 4 bases and J gave up 4 bases; unmatched junction bases: 11. The CDR3 region is CASSPGAGGRSADTQYF. The CDR3 nucleotides read TGTGCCAGCAGCCCCGGAGCGGGGGGGCGTAGCGCAGATACGCAGTATTTT.

This clonotype showed up many times. The chain is built from TRBV11-1 and TRBJ2-7; D is tentatively TRBD1 or TRBD2 (6 bases each). Germline CDR1 and CDR2: SGHAT and FQDESV (reference sequence). The V end was cut by 3 bases, the J end by 0 bases, with 27 bases between. The CDR3 covers 20 residues. The CDR3 nucleotides read TGTGCCAGCAGCTTTTCTACCCTTTTGGGGGGCCAACGCCTCTCCTACGAGCAGTACTTC. Translation: CASSFSTLLGGQRLSYEQYF.

At least ten counts were recorded for this clonotype. The chain has TRBV7-2 and TRBJ2-2; D is ambiguous. Germline loops: CDR1 SGHTA, CDR2 FQGNSA. The CDR3 loop spans 12 amino acids. The V end was cut by 1 base, the J end by 4 bases, with 1 base between. The CDR3 DNA is TGTGCCAGCAGCTTAGTCACCGGGGAGCTGTTTTTT. This codes for CASSLVTGELFF. Drawing the rest from reference TRBV7-2 and TRBJ2-2, the complete variable domain is GAGVSQSPSNKVTEKGKDVELRCDPISGHTALYWYRQSLGQGLEFLIYFQGNSAPDKSGLPSDRFSAERTGGSVSTLTIQRTQQEDSAVYLCASSLVTGELFFGEGSRLTVL.

Only one count was recorded for this clonotype. At one of its ends the junction is not consistent with the germline gene, which may arise from a read error. This chain joins TRBV7-9 and TRBJ1-1; 7 positions match TRBD1. This CDR3 contains 13 residues. Germline loops: CDR1 SEHNR, CDR2 FQNEAQ (reference sequence). CDR3 DNA: TGTGCCAGCCGGGCAGGGGGTGACACTGAGGCTTTCTTT. Amino acid sequence: CASRAGGDTEAFF.

The DNA for the CDR3 is TGTGCCAGCAGTGGGGGTAGGGCTGTTGGTTATGGCTACACCTTC. Its protein is CASSGGRAVGYGYTF. The chain joins TRBV25-1 to TRBJ1-2; D is ambiguous. The CDR3 is 15 amino acids. Germline CDR1 MGHDK, CDR2 SYGVNS. V lost 4 bases to trimming and J lost 5 bases, with 17 bases between them.

The chain couples TRBV5-6 to TRBJ1-6; tentatively, D is TRBD1 (5 bases). The CDR3 consists of 17 residues. In germline, CDR1 is SGHDT, CDR2 YYEEEE. Between the trimmed V and J ends, which lost 4 bases and 2 bases, there was a span of 16 bases. In DNA, the CDR3 is TGTGCCAGCAGCCGTCCAGGGTCTTATCCCTATAATTCACCCCTCCACTTT. Translation: CASSRPGSYPYNSPLHF.

The rearrangement uses TRBV15 and TRBJ2-7; D gene uncertain. V lost 0 bases and J 2 bases, leaving 5 bases between the germline ends. CDR1 is LNHNV and CDR2 is YYDKDF in the germline V gene (reference sequence). CDR3 length: 13 amino acids. CDR3 sequence: CATSRDLAYEQYV. Here the CDR3 DNA reads TGTGCCACCAGCAGAGATCTCGCCTACGAGCAGTACGTC.

This clonotype has only one observation. V usage is TRBV11-1 and J usage is TRBJ2-1; D gene ambiguous. This CDR3 is built from 15 residues. V lost 2 bases, J lost 0 bases, and 8 bases lay in between. Germline CDR1 is SGHAT and CDR2 is FQDESV (reference sequence). The CDR3 protein is CASSLSTDSYNEQFF. CDR3 DNA sequence: TGTGCCAGCAGCTTATCCACCGACTCCTACAATGAGCAGTTCTTC.

The V and J genes are TRBV7-9 and TRBJ1-6; 7 bases are shared with TRBD1. The ends lost 3 bases at V and 7 bases at J; junction bases unmatched: 3. Germline V gives CDR1 SEHNR, CDR2 FQNEAQ (reference sequence). The CDR3 is 14 residues long. CDR3 amino acids: CASSLGTANSPLHF. The DNA for the CDR3 is TGTGCCAGCAGCTTGGGGACAGCGAATTCACCCCTCCACTTT.

CDR3 amino acids: CASSSCKKSGELFF. CDR3 nucleotide sequence: TGTGCCAGCAGCTCATGCAAGAAGTCCGGGGAGCTGTTTTTT. V usage is TRBV7-2 and J usage is TRBJ2-2, with D unclear. The CDR3 has 14 amino acids. Per the germline V gene, CDR1 is SGHTA and CDR2 is FQGNSA. Trimming removed 4 bases at V and 6 bases at J, with 12 bases between. The whole variable domain, filled in from reference TRBV7-2 and TRBJ2-2, reads GAGVSQSPSNKVTEKGKDVELRCDPISGHTALYWYRQSLGQGLEFLIYFQGNSAPDKSGLPSDRFSAERTGGSVSTLTIQRTQQEDSAVYLCASSSCKKSGELFFGEGSRLTVL.

Many counts were recorded for this clonotype. The chain recombines TRBV7-9 with TRBJ2-1, with 8 bases identical to TRBD1. V dropped 2 bases and J dropped 5; count of bases not matched to a gene: 8. The CDR3 is made up of 16 amino acids. From germline, CDR1 is SEHNR and CDR2 FQNEAQ (reference sequence). The CDR3 coding sequence is TGTGCCAGCAGCTTACGCGGGCAGGGGGCGGACAATGAGCAGTTCTTC. This translates into CASSLRGQGADNEQFF.

The rearrangement uses TRBV7-2 and TRBJ2-7; tentatively, D is TRBD2 (6 bases). The CDR3 totals 15 residues. From germline, CDR1 is SGHTA and CDR2 FQGNSA. V gave up 1 base and J gave up 3 bases, with 13 bases separating them. The CDR3: CASSLGPGLNYEQYF. The CDR3 nucleotides are TGTGCCAGCAGCTTAGGGCCGGGACTGAACTACGAGCAGTACTTC.

This clonotype occurred many times. The J gene is TRBJ2-7, the V gene TRBV27; D unresolved. V was cut by 8 bases and J by 2 bases, with 13 bases left in between. Germline V gene sequence: CDR1 MNHEY, CDR2 SMNVEV (reference sequence). The CDR3 has 13 amino acids. This CDR3 is CASGRAYTYEQYF. DNA for the CDR3: TGTGCCAGCGGACGGGCGTATACCTACGAGCAGTACTTC.

The chain joins TRBV7-9 to TRBJ2-5; TRBD2 is a possible D gene (6 bases). Looked up from germline, CDR1 is SEHNR and CDR2 is FQNEAQ (reference sequence). The CDR3 contains 15 residues. Trimming cost V 5 bases and J 1 base, with 14 bases left between them. In nucleotides, the CDR3 is TGTGCCAGCAGCCTGACTGGACTATTCCAAGAGACCCAGTACTTC. Amino acid sequence: CASSLTGLFQETQYF.

This clonotype turned up a few times. The chain has TRBV19 and TRBJ2-5; perhaps TRBD1 as D (5 bases). The J call may be mistaken, given a closer DNA end match to TRBJ2-1. Germline V CDR1 and CDR2: LNHDA, SQIVND (reference sequence). The CDR3 length is 15 residues. CDR3 in amino acids: CASSTTETLLHEQFF. CDR3 sequence (DNA): TGTGCCAGTAGTACGACAGAGACCTTATTGCATGAGCAGTTCTTC.

Many counts were recorded for this clonotype. This chain connects TRBV2 to TRBJ2-3; 8 positions match TRBD2. This CDR3 is 19 amino acids long. The J segment lost 2 bases and the V segment lost 0 bases, leaving 13 bases of the junction unmatched. Germline CDR1 and CDR2: SNHLY and FYNNEI. The CDR3 here is CASSEARVWRGENTDTQYF. The CDR3 DNA is TGTGCCAGCAGTGAAGCACGGGTCTGGCGGGGGGAGAACACAGATACGCAGTATTTT. The full variable domain, with the rest looked up from reference TRBV2 and TRBJ2-3, is EPEVTQTPSHQVTQMGQEVILRCVPISNHLYFYWYRQILGQKVEFLVSFYNNEISEKSEIFDDQFSVERPDGSNFTLKIRSTKLEDSAMYFCASSEARVWRGENTDTQYFGPGTRLTVL.

This clonotype was counted only a few times. J is TRBJ2-1 and V is TRBV30, with TRBD1 identical over 9 bases. CDR1 GTSNPN and CDR2 SVGIG come from the germline V gene (reference sequence). The junction had 7 bases not matched to a gene; V was cut back by 3 bases and J by 7 bases. The CDR3 sequence is 14 residues long. CDR3 in amino acids: CAWSQTGGANEQFF. The CDR3 DNA reads as TGTGCCTGGAGCCAGACAGGGGGGGCGAATGAGCAGTTCTTC.

This clonotype was recorded only once. The chain carries TRBV2 and TRBJ2-7; D ambiguous. V was trimmed by 8 bases and J by 4 bases, leaving 9 bases between them. CDR3 size: 11 residues. Looked up from germline, CDR1 is SNHLY and CDR2 is FYNNEI. CDR3 sequence reads: CASLGSYEQYF. As DNA, the CDR3 is TGTGCCAGCCTAGGAAGTTACGAGCAGTACTTC.

This chain links TRBV10-3 with TRBJ1-1; TRBD1 might be the D (6 bases). The CDR3 has 15 residues. Per the germline V gene, CDR1 is ENHRY and CDR2 is SYGVKD. Trimming removed 3 bases at V and 2 bases at J, with 13 bases between. In DNA, the CDR3 is TGTGCCATCAGTGACCCCGAGGGGGGAAACACTGAAGCTTTCTTT. This encodes CAISDPEGGNTEAFF.

This clonotype came up many times. The chain carries TRBV7-3 and TRBJ2-3, with 8 bases that match TRBD2. The CDR3 is 16 residues long. V lost 2 bases and J lost 1; bases outside the gene matches: 5. Germline V CDR1 and CDR2: SGHTA, FQGTGA. For the CDR3, the DNA is TGTGCCAGCAGCTTAGTAGCGGGATCTGGCACAGATACGCAGTATTTT. Encoded protein: CASSLVAGSGTDTQYF.

This sequence joins TRBV9 and TRBJ1-2; 7 bases map to TRBD1. This CDR3 comprises 14 residues. CDR1 is SGDLS and CDR2 is YYNGEE in the germline V gene. Unmatched junction bases numbered 8, after V lost 3 bases and J lost 6 bases. This CDR3 reads CASSAQTGRDGYTF. In DNA form, the CDR3 reads TGTGCCAGCAGCGCCCAGACAGGGAGAGATGGCTACACCTTC.

The rearrangement uses TRBV7-8 and TRBJ2-7, with D hard to call. This CDR3 has 15 residues. Per germline, CDR1 SGHVS and CDR2 FQNEAQ. V shed 0 bases and J shed 2 bases, with 11 bases lying between them. The CDR3 is CASSLALGSTYEQYF. CDR3 in DNA: TGTGCCAGCAGCTTAGCCCTCGGATCCACCTACGAGCAGTACTTC. The variable domain in full, with the rest retrieved from reference TRBV7-8 and TRBJ2-7, is GAGVSQSPRYKVAKRGQDVALRCDPISGHVSLFWYQQALGQGPEFLTYFQNEAQLDKSGLPSDRFFAERPEGSVSTLKIQRTQQEDSAVYLCASSLALGSTYEQYFGPGTRLTVT.